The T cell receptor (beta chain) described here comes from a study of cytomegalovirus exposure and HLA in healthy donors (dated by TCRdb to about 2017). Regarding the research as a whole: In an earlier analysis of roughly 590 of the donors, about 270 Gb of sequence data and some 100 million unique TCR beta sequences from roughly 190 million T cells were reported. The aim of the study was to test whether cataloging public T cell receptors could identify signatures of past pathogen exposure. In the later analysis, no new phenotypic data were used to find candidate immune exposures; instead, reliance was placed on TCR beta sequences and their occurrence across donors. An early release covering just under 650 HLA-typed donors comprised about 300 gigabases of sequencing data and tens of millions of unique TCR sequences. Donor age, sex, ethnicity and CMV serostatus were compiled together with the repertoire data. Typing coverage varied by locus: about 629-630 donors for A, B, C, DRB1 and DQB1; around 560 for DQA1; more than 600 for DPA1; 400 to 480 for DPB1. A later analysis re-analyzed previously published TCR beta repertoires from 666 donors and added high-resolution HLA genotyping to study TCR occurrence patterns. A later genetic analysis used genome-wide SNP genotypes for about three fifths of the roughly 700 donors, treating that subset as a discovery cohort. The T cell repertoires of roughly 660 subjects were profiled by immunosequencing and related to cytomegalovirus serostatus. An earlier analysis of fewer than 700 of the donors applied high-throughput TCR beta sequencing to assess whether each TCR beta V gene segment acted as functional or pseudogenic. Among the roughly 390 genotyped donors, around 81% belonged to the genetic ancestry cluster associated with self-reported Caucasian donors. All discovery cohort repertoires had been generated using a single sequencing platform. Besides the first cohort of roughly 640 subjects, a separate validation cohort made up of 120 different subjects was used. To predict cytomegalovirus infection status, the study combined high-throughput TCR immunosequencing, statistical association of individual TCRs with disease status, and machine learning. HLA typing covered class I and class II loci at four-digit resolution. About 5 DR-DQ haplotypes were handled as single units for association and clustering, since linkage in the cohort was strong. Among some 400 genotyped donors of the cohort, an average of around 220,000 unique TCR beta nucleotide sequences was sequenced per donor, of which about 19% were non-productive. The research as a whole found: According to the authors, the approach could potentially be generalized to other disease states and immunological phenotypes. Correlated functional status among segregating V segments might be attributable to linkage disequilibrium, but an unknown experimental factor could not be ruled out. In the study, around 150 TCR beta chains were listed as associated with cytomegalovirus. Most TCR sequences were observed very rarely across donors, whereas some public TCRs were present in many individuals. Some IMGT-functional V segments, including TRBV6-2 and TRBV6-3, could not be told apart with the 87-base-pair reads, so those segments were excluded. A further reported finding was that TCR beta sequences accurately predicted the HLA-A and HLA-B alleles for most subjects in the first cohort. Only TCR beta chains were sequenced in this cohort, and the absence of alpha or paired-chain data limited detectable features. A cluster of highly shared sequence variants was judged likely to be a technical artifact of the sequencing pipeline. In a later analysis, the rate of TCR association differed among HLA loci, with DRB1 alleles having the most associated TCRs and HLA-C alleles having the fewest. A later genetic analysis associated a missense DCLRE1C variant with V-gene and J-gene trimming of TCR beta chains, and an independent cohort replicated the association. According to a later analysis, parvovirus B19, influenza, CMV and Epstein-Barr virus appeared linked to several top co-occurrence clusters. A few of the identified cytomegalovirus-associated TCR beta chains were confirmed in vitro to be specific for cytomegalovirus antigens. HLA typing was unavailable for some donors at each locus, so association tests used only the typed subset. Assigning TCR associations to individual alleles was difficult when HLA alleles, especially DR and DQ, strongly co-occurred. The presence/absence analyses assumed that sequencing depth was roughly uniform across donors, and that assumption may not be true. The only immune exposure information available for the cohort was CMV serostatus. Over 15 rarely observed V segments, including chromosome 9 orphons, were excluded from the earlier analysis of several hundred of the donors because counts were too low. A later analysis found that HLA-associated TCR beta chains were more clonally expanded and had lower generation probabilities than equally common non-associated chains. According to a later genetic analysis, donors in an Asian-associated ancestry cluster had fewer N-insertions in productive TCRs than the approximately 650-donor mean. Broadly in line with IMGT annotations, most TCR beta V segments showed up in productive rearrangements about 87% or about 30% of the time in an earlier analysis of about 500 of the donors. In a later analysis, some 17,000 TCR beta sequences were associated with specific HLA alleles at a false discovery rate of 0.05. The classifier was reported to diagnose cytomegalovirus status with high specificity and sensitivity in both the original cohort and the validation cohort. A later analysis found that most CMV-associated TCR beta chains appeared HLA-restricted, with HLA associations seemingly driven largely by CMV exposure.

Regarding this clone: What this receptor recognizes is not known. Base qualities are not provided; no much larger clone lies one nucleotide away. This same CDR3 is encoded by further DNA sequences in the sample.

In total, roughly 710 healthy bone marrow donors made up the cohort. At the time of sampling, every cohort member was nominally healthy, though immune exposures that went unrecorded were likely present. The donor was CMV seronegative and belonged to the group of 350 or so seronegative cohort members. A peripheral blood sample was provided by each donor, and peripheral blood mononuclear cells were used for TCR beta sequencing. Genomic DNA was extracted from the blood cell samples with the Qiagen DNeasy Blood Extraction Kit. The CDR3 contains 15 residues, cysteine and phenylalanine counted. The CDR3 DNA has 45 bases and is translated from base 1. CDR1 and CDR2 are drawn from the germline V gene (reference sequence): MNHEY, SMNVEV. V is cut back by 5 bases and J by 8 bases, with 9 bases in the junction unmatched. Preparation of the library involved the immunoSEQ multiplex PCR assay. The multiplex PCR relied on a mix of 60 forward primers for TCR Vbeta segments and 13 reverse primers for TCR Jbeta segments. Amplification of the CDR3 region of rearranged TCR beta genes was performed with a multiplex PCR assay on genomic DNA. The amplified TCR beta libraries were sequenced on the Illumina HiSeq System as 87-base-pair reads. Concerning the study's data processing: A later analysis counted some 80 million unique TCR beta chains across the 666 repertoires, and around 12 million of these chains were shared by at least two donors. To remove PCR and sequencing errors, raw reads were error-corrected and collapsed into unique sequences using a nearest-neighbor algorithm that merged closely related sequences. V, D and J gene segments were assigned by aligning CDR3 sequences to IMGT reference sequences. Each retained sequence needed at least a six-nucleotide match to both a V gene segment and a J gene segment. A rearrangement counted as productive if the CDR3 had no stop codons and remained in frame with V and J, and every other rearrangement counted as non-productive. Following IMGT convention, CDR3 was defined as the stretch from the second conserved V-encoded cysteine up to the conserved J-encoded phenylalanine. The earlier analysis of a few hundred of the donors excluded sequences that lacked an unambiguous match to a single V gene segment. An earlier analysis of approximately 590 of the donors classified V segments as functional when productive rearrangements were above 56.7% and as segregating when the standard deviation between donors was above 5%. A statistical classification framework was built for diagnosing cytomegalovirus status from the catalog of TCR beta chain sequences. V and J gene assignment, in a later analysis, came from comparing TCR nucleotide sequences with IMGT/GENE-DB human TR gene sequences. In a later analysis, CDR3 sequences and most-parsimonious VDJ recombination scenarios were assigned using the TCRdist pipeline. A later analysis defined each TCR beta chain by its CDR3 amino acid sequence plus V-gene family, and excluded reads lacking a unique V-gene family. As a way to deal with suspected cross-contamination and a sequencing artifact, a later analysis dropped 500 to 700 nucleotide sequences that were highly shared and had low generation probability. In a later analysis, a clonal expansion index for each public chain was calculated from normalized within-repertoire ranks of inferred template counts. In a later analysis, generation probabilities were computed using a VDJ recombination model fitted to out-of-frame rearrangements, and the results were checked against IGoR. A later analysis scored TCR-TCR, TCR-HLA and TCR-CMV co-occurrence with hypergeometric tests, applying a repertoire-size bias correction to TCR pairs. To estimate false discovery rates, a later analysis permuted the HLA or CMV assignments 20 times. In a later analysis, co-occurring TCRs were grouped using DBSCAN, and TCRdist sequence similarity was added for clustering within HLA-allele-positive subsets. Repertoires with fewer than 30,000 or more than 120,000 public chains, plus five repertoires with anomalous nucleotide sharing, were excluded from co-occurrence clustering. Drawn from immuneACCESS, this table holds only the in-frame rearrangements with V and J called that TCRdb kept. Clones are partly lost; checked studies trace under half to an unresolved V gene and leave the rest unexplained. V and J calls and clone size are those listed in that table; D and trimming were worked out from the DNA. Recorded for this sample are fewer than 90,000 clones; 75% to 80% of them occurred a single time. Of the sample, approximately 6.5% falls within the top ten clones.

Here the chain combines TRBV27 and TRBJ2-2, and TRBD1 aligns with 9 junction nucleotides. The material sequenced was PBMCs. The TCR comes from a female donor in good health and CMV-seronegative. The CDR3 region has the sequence CASSLGTGRAGELFF. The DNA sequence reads TGTGCCAGCAGTCTAGGGACAGGGAGGGCAGGGGAGCTGTTTTTT.